This T cell receptor (beta chain) was recovered during a study of vaccination effects on CD4 cells after COVID-19. Whole-study context: Post-vaccine specimens arrived a median 72 days past the second dose. Regarding the study as a whole: Clones of infection and vaccine origin contracted markedly late after vaccination.

Comment on this clone: The antigen is undetermined.

This table comes from immunoSEQ multiplex PCR, and its TCRdb copy is limited to in-frame clones, with some not included. The data contain some 40,000 clones, over 65% of them singletons. Following culture for around 10 days, CD4+ T cells were isolated. Between March and December 2020, the person had a SARS-CoV-2 infection that PCR confirmed. Each participant received a vaccine that was either BNT162b2 or mRNA-1273, given as two doses. The CDR3 spans 15 residues. With 4 bases removed from V and 3 bases from J, the gap between germline ends came to 13 bases. Germline CDR1 SGHRS, CDR2 YFSETQ. The clonotype comes from a human donor who had a prior SARS-CoV-2 infection. The starting material was CD4+ T cells from PBMCs cultured without peptide, obtained after COVID-19 vaccination. The chain recombines TRBV5-1 with TRBJ1-4, with D tentatively TRBD1 (5 bases). This CDR3 is CASSPEWGANEKLFF. The CDR3 region has the DNA TGCGCCAGCAGCCCGGAATGGGGGGCTAATGAAAAACTGTTTTTT.